These 5 T cell receptor beta chains originate from one sample sequenced in a study of shared clonotypes between healthy human individuals (dated by TCRdb to 2019 to 2021). Library preparation used the immunoSEQ multiplex PCR assay. TCRdb mirrors the immuneACCESS table, restricted to in-frame sequences. Some clones are absent from its copies; in checked studies, under half trace to an unresolved V gene, and the reason for the others is unknown. The sample has about 1 million clones on record, about 76% of them singletons. The top ten clonotypes cover about 1.5% of the sample. Sequencing was done on a sample of memory CD4+ T cells sorted from blood. According to the study, the label for this sample's cell subset or site signals: CD45RA-negative fraction. Receptors were obtained from a man between 18 and 29 years old in good health.

The chain uses TRBV2 and TRBJ2-7; D gene ambiguous. This CDR3 spans 11 amino acids. Germline values: CDR1 SNHLY, CDR2 FYNNEI. V gave up 5 bases and J gave up 4 bases, with 6 bases separating them. The DNA for the CDR3 is TGTGCCAGCAGTCAAGTATACGAGCAGTACTTC. Its translation is CASSQVYEQYF.

This clone was seen many times. The rearrangement uses TRBV10-2 and TRBJ2-7; 8 nucleotides line up with TRBD1. V lost 5 bases, J lost 5 bases, and 5 bases stayed unmatched. From germline, CDR1 is WSHSY and CDR2 SAAADI. The CDR3 extends over 13 amino acids. This CDR3 is CASSFQGAHEQYF. The CDR3 nucleotides are TGCGCCAGCAGTTTTCAGGGGGCCCACGAGCAGTACTTC.

The chain recombines TRBV29-1 with TRBJ2-5; 8 bases agree with TRBD1. V dropped 5 bases and J dropped 2; count of bases not matched to a gene: 7. This CDR3 contains 14 residues. In germline, CDR1 is SQVTM, CDR2 ANQGSEA. Written as DNA, the CDR3 is TGCAGCGTTAAGCCACAGGGGGGACAAGAGACCCAGTACTTC. As protein: CSVKPQGGQETQYF.

This clone was seen a handful of times. The chain employs TRBV2 and TRBJ2-2, with TRBD2 matching 7 bases. The CDR3 loop spans 12 amino acids. From germline, CDR1 is SNHLY and CDR2 FYNNEI. Trimming cost V 7 bases and J 7 bases; bases outside gene matches: 3. Written as DNA, the CDR3 is TGTGCCAGCAATCGGGGGGTCGGGGAGCTGTTTTTT. Amino acid sequence: CASNRGVGELFF.

The chain recombines TRBV7-8 with TRBJ1-4; D call uncertain. Trimming took off 4 bases at V and 1 base at J, with 10 bases between the two ends. The CDR3 is made up of 15 amino acids. Germline V lookup: CDR1 SGHVS, CDR2 FQNEAQ. The chain's CDR3 is CASSYNGETNEKLFF. The CDR3 DNA sequence: TGTGCCAGCAGCTACAACGGGGAAACTAATGAAAAACTGTTTTTT.